This T cell receptor (beta chain) was captured by sequencing in a study of blood T cell repertoires in COVID-19. Study as a whole: Sources were T cells, B-cell-depleted T cells, or PBMCs; the material itself was cDNA or gDNA.

The assay was immunoSEQ multiplex PCR, and TCRdb's table has in-frame clones only and misses some. Here the sample spans more than 200,000 clones, around nine tenths being singletons. While infection was still active, Seattle patients were enrolled and then followed longitudinally. The CDR3 is made up of 14 amino acids. With 4 bases removed from V and 0 bases from J, the gap between germline ends came to 8 bases. This chain uses TRBV5-3 with TRBJ1-3; D call uncertain. TRBV5-3 carries the ORF label, with uncertain function. The source of this sequence is a woman aged 55-69 years with COVID-19, enrolled during active disease. Sequenced material: peripheral blood. The CDR3 coding sequence is TGTGCCAGAAGCCTCGACACCTCTGGAAACACCATATATTTT. It translates to CARSLDTSGNTIYF.